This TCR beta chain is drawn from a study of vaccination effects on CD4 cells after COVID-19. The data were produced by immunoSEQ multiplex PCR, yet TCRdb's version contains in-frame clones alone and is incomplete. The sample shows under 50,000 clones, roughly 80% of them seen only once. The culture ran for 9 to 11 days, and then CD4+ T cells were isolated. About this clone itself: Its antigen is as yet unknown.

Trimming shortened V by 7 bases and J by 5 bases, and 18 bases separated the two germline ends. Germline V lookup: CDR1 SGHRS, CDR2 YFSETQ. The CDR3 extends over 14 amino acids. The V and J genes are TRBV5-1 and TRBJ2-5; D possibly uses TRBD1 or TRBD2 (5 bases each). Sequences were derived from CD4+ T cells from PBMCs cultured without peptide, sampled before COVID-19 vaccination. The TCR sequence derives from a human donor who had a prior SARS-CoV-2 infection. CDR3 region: CASGGRTRGETQYF. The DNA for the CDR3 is TGCGCCAGCGGCGGACGGACGAGGGGCGAGACCCAGTACTTC.